This T cell receptor (beta chain) was sequenced in a study of cytomegalovirus exposure and HLA in healthy donors. General study results and limits: Rare TCR sequences dominated, though some public TCRs recurred in many donors. The study flagged approximately 180 TCR beta chains as cytomegalovirus-associated.

Germline CDR1 is LGHNT and CDR2 is FRNRAP. The CDR3 has 16 residues. V shed 5 bases, J shed 2 bases, and the junction held 10 bases outside the gene matches. About this clone itself: Its antigen is currently unknown.

This table comes from immunoSEQ multiplex PCR, and its TCRdb copy is limited to in-frame clones, with some not included. This sample has about 98,000 clones, with around 96% found just once. Sequences were obtained from PBMCs. The clonotype was recovered from a woman in her late teens or twenties in good health and CMV-seronegative. The rearrangement joins TRBV12-5 to TRBJ2-7; 9 nucleotides align to TRBD1. The CDR3 protein is CASGLTRTGATYEQYF. CDR3 bases: TGTGCTAGTGGTCTAACTCGGACAGGGGCCACCTACGAGCAGTACTTC.